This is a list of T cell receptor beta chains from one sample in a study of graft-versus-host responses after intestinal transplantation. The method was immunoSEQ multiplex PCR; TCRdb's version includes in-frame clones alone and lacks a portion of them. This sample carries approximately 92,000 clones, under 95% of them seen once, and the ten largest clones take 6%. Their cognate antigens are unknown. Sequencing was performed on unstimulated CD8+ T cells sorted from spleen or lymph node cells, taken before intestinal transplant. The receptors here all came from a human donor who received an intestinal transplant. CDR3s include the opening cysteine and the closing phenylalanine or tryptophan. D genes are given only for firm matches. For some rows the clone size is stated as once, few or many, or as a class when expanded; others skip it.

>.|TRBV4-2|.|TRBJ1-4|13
TGTGCCAGCAGCCAAGAGCAACCAGAAAAACTGTTTTTT
CASSQEQPEKLFF
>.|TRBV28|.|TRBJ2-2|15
TGTGCCAGCAGTTTTGTGGGAAGGAACACCGGGGAGCTGTTTTTT
CASSFVGRNTGELFF
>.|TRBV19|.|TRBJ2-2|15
TGTGCCAGTAGTATAGTAACTAGCTGGAGCGGGGAGCTGTTTTTT
CASSIVTSWSGELFF
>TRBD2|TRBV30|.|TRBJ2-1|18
TGTGCCTGGAGTGTATCATTCTCCGAGCGGGAGGGCTTTCCTGAGCAGTTCTTC
CAWSVSFSEREGFPEQFF
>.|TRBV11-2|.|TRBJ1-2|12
TGTGCCAGCAGCCCCGGGTGGGGAAGCTACACCTTC
CASSPGWGSYTF
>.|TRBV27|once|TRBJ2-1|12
TGTGCCAGCAGTTTTTATCGAAATGAGCAGTTCTTC
CASSFYRNEQFF
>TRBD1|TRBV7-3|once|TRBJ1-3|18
TGTGCCAGCAGCTTAGCGACAGCGGACAGGGACTCTGGAAACACCATATATTTT
CASSLATADRDSGNTIYF
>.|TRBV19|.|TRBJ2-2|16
TGTGCCAGTACTCCCACCCGTAGTGGGGGAACCGGGGAGCTGTTTTTT
CASTPTRSGGTGELFF
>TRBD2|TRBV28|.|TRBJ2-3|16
TGTGCCAGCAGTTTAATGGGGGGGACTTACACAGATACGCAGTATTTT
CASSLMGGTYTDTQYF
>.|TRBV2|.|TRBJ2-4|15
TGTGCCAGCAGGAGGACAGTACTAGCCAAAAACATTCAGTACTTC
CASRRTVLAKNIQYF
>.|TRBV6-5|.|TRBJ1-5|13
TGTGCCAGCAAGGTCAGGGGCGGACAGCCCCAGCATTTT
CASKVRGGQPQHF
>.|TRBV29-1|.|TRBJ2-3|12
TGCAGCGTTGAAAGCGGCACAGATACGCAGTATTTT
CSVESGTDTQYF
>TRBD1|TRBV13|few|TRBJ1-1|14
TGTGCCAGCAGCTCGGGACAGGGGGCCACTGAAGCTTTCTTT
CASSSGQGATEAFF
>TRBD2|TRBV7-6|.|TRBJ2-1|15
TGTGCCAGCAGCTCGCAGTCGGGAGCTAGCGGCCAGCAGTTCTTC
CASSSQSGASGQQFF
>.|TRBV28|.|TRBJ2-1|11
TGTGCCAGCACCCGCGGGGATGAGCAGTTCTTC
CASTRGDEQFF
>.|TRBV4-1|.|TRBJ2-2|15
TGCGCCAGCAGCCAAGCTTACTTGAACACCGGGGAGCTGTTTTTT
CASSQAYLNTGELFF
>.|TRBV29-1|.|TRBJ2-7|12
TGCAGCGTTGAGGCACCAAACAACGAGCAGTACTTC
CSVEAPNNEQYF
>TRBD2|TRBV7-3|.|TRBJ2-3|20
TGTGCCAGCAGCTTAGTAACTAGCGGGGGGGCAGTAGGAGGGACAGATACGCAGTATTTT
CASSLVTSGGAVGGTDTQYF
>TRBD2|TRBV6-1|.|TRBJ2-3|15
TGTGCCAGCAGTGAATGGGGACTAGCGGGAGATACGCAGTATTTT
CASSEWGLAGDTQYF
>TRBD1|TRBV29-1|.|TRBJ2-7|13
TGCAGCGTTGAAGATTGGGACAGCTACGAGCAGTACTTC
CSVEDWDSYEQYF
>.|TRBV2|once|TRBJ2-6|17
TGTGCCAGCAGGGGGGACGGTTACCACTCTGGGGCCAACGTCCTGACTTTC
CASRGDGYHSGANVLTF
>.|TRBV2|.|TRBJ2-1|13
TGTGCCTGGGTCGGGGGTCTTACCAATGAGCAGTTCTTC
CAWVGGLTNEQFF
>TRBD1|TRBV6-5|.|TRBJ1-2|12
TGTGCCAGCAGGGGACAGGGGGAAGGCTACACCTTC
CASRGQGEGYTF
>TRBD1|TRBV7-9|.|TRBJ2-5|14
TGTGCCAGCAGCATTAGGACAGGTCAAGAGACCCAGTACTTC
CASSIRTGQETQYF
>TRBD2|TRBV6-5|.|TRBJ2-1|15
TGTGCCAGCAGTTTCGGGACTAGCGTCTACAATGAGCAGTTCTTC
CASSFGTSVYNEQFF
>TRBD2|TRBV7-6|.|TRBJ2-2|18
TGTGCCAGCAGCTTAGTGGCCGGGGGCGGGGGGAACCACAGGGAGCTGTTTTTT
CASSLVAGGGGNHRELFF
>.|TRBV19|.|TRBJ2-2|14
TGTGCCAGTTGGGGCCCTCAGAACACCGGGGAGCTGTTTTTT
CASWGPQNTGELFF
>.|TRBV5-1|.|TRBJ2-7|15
TGCGCCAGCAGCTTGGAGGGGACGCAGAATCACGAGCAGTACTTC
CASSLEGTQNHEQYF
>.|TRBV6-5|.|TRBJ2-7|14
TGTGCCAGCCTTGAGGAATTCGCGTCCTACGAGCAGTACTTC
CASLEEFASYEQYF
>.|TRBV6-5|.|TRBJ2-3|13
TGTGCCAGCAGCCTTACCGGGAGTGATACGCAGTATTTT
CASSLTGSDTQYF
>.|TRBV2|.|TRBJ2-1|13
TGTGCCAGCACCCCTGCTGGGACGGAAGAGCAGTTCTTC
CASTPAGTEEQFF
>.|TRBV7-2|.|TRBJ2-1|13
TGTGCCAGCAGCTTTGGGCCGGGGGCTGAGCAGTTCTTC
CASSFGPGAEQFF
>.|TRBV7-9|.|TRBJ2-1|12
TGTGCCAGCAGCTTAGCGTTCAATGAGCAGTTCTTC
CASSLAFNEQFF
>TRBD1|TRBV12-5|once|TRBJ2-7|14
TGTGCTAGTGGTACCACAGGGGGGTCCTACGAGCAGTACTTC
CASGTTGGSYEQYF